This TCR beta chain was captured by sequencing in a study of T cells in Graves' hyperthyroidism and ophthalmopathy. Template material for amplifying TCR beta CDR3 regions consisted of RNA transcripts. An initial round of RT-PCR targeting the TCR CDR3 relied on the HTBI primer set. TCRdb processed the multiplex PCR reads anew with MiXCR; each CDR3 protein has one entry. The data contain approximately 400,000 distinct CDR3 sequences, about 15% of them singletons. This clonotype has just a few counts. Per germline, CDR1 MNHEY and CDR2 SMNVEV (reference sequence). The CDR3 is made up of 15 amino acids. Trimming took off 4 bases at V and 6 bases at J, with 13 bases between the two ends.

The V call is TRBV27, the J call TRBJ1-6; D unresolved. The TCR was taken from a woman younger than 35 with Graves' hyperthyroidism. What was sequenced was blood. CDR3 protein: CASSSGQRSNSPLHF. The CDR3 bases are TGTGCCAGCAGTTCCGGTCAGAGGTCTAATTCACCCCTCCACTTT.